Below, 8 T cell receptor beta chains from the same sample are listed, as sequenced in a study of blood T cell repertoires in COVID-19. Data came from immunoSEQ multiplex PCR; TCRdb stores just in-frame clones and leaves some out. This table has 150,000 to 200,000 clones, 65% to 85% appearing once. Sequences were obtained from peripheral blood. Receptors originate from a woman younger than 45 with acute or convalescent COVID-19.

This chain joins TRBV7-9 and TRBJ2-7, with 7 bases identical to TRBD1. The CDR3 is made up of 13 amino acids. The V gene end was trimmed by 8 bases and the J gene end by 0 bases; junction bases not matched to a gene: 4. The germline CDR1 and CDR2 sequences are SEHNR and FQNEAQ (reference sequence). In nucleotides, the CDR3 is TGTGCCAGCCGCCGGGACAGCTCCTACGAGCAGTACTTC. Translation gives CASRRDSSYEQYF.

V and J are TRBV28 and TRBJ2-1; unclear D gene. Trimming removed 6 bases from V and 13 bases from J, with 13 bases in between. The CDR3 is 11 residues long. Germline assignment: CDR1 MDHEN and CDR2 SYDVKM. Here the CDR3 DNA reads TGTGCCAGCAGCCTGGCGGTTAGCCAGTTCTTC. Translating it yields CASSLAVSQFF.

The CDR3 loop reads CASSLGQGAEKLFF. The CDR3 coding sequence is TGTGCCAGCAGCTTAGGACAGGGGGCGGAAAAACTGTTTTTT. V gene TRBV28 combines with J gene TRBJ1-4, with TRBD1 identical over 11 bases. Germline V gives CDR1 MDHEN, CDR2 SYDVKM. V lost 6 bases and J lost 8; bases outside the gene matches: 5. The CDR3 loop spans 14 amino acids.

This clone was recorded only once. The chain links TRBV3-1 (or the pseudogene TRBV3-2) to TRBJ1-5; 8 bases line up with TRBD1. The CDR3 spans 15 residues. Germline V lookup: CDR1 LGHDT, CDR2 YNNKEL (reference sequence). The V gene end was trimmed by 1 base and the J gene end by 9 bases; junction bases not matched to a gene: 8. CDR3 DNA sequence: TGTGCCAGCAGCCAAGGTACAGGGGGACATCGGCCCCAGCATTTT. It is translated as CASSQGTGGHRPQHF.

J is TRBJ2-7 and V is TRBV7-6; D remains ambiguous. The V gene lost 0 bases and the J gene lost 3 bases, with 12 bases spanning the gap. Per germline, CDR1 SGHVS and CDR2 FNYEAQ. The CDR3 sequence is 15 residues long. Here the CDR3 DNA reads TGTGCCAGCAGCTTAGCCCCCTCCCCAGGCTACGAGCAGTACTTC. The encoded protein is CASSLAPSPGYEQYF.

The V call is TRBV3-1 (or the pseudogene TRBV3-2), the J call TRBJ1-4; 9 bases fit TRBD1. Germline V CDR1 and CDR2: LGHDT, YNNKEL (reference sequence). Trimming removed 3 bases from V and 6 bases from J; junction bases left unmatched: 8. CDR3 length equals 16 residues. Here the CDR3 DNA reads TGTGCCAGCAGCCATCATACAGGGGGCGGGGATGAAAAACTGTTTTTT. Translation: CASSHHTGGGDEKLFF.

The J gene is TRBJ1-5, the V gene TRBV7-2; D is ambiguous. The CDR3 is 14 residues long. Trimming removed 3 bases from V and 5 bases from J, with 11 bases in between. From germline, CDR1 is SGHTA and CDR2 FQGNSA. The CDR3 loop reads CASSLNREDQPQHF. In DNA form, the CDR3 reads TGTGCCAGCAGCTTGAACCGGGAGGATCAGCCCCAGCATTTT.

The chain employs TRBV27 and TRBJ1-5, with 7 bases lining up with TRBD1. This CDR3 spans 15 amino acids. Germline values: CDR1 MNHEY, CDR2 SMNVEV (reference sequence). Trimming took 5 bases from V and 7 from J; bases not matched to a gene: 11. The CDR3 DNA is TGTGCCAGCAGTGCCCGGGACAGCCTGGGGCAGCCCCAGCATTTT. Amino acid sequence: CASSARDSLGQPQHF.